Listed here are 7 T cell receptor beta chains from one sample, sequenced in a study of control samples from healthy donors and cancer patients. Libraries were prepared by immunoSEQ multiplex PCR; TCRdb keeps only in-frame clonotypes and omits some of them. This table holds tens of thousands of clones, about 88% found once. Sequenced material: blood. The receptors were gathered from a woman in her 70s in good health.

This clone was counted a single time. The rearrangement links TRBV28 to TRBJ1-2; TRBD1 aligns across 7 bases. V dropped 5 bases and J dropped 2; count of bases not matched to a gene: 5. The CDR3 length is 14 residues. Germline CDR1 and CDR2: MDHEN and SYDVKM. The DNA for the CDR3 is TGTGCCAGCAGTAAAGGGGGCGCAAACTATGGCTACACCTTC. Residues: CASSKGGANYGYTF.

This chain connects TRBV3-1 (or the pseudogene TRBV3-2) to TRBJ1-6, with 9 bases matching TRBD1. CDR3 size: 15 residues. Trimming cost V 1 base and J 10 bases; bases outside gene matches: 5. Germline V gene data show CDR1 as LGHDT and CDR2 as YNNKEL (reference sequence). Here the CDR3 DNA reads TGTGCCAGCAGCCAAGCCGGGACAGGGAGATCACCCCTCCACTTT. Protein sequence: CASSQAGTGRSPLHF.

This chain uses TRBV7-9 with TRBJ1-1; D unclear. This CDR3 contains 13 residues. Trimming took 5 bases from V and 5 from J, leaving 12 bases between them. Looked up from germline, CDR1 is SEHNR and CDR2 is FQNEAQ (reference sequence). The CDR3 spells CASSQQVRTEAFF. CDR3 DNA: TGTGCCAGCAGCCAGCAGGTTAGGACTGAAGCTTTCTTT.

The V gene is TRBV2, the J gene TRBJ2-4; the D call may be TRBD1 or TRBD2 (5 bases each). V lost 3 bases and J lost 2, with 17 bases in between. Germline values: CDR1 SNHLY, CDR2 FYNNEI. The CDR3 spans 17 residues. The CDR3 DNA reads TGTGCCAGCAGTGATCCGGGGCGCGGCGCCTCCAAAAACATTCAGTACTTC. Protein: CASSDPGRGASKNIQYF. Full variable domain (missing parts from reference TRBV2 and TRBJ2-4): EPEVTQTPSHQVTQMGQEVILRCVPISNHLYFYWYRQILGQKVEFLVSFYNNEISEKSEIFDDQFSVERPDGSNFTLKIRSTKLEDSAMYFCASSDPGRGASKNIQYFGAGTRLSVL.

The chain links TRBV5-1 to TRBJ2-1; 12 bases are a match to TRBD2. Germline lookup yields CDR1 SGHRS and CDR2 YFSETQ. This CDR3 has 17 residues. V lost 1 base and J lost 6; bases outside the gene matches: 8. CDR3 DNA: TGCGCCAGCAGCTTGAAGAGACTAGCGGGAGCTCCCAATGAGCAGTTCTTC. This gives the protein CASSLKRLAGAPNEQFF.

This chain links TRBV5-4 with TRBJ1-2; TRBD1 aligns across 7 bases. Germline V CDR1 and CDR2: SGHNT, YYREEE (reference sequence). V trimming: 1 base; J trimming: 5 bases; junction bases outside the gene matches: 5. The CDR3 consists of 14 residues. The CDR3 DNA sequence: TGTGCCAGCAGCTTGACCGGGACAGATTATGGCTACACCTTC. Protein sequence: CASSLTGTDYGYTF. Combining the CDR3 with reference TRBV5-4 and TRBJ1-2 gives the whole variable domain ETGVTQSPTHLIKTRGQQVTLRCSSQSGHNTVSWYQQALGQGPQFIFQYYREEENGRGNFPPRFSGLQFPNYSSELNVNALELDDSALYLCASSLTGTDYGYTFGSGTRLTVV.

Here the CDR3 DNA reads TGTGCCAGTACCCCTAAGGGGGGACAGACCTACGAGCAGTACTTC. Amino acid sequence: CASTPKGGQTYEQYF. The chain carries TRBV19 and TRBJ2-7, with D tentatively TRBD1 (7 bases). V lost 7 bases, J lost 2 bases, and 18 bases lay in between. The germline V gene has CDR1 LNHDA and CDR2 SQIVND (reference sequence). There are 15 residues in the CDR3.